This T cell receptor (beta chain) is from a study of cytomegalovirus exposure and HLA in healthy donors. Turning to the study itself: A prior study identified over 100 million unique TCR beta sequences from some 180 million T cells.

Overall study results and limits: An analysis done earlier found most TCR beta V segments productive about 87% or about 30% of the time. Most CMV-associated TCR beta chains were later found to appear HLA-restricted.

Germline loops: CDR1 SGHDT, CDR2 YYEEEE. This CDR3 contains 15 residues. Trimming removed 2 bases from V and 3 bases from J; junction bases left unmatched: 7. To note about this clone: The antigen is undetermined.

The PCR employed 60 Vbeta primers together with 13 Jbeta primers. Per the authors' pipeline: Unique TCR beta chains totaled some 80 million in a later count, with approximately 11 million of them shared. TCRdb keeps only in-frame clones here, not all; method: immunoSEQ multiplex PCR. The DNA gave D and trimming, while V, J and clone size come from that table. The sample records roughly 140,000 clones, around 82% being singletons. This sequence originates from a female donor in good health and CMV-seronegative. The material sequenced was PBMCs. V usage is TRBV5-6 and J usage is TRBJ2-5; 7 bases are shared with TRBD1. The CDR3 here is CASSLGRDRKETQYF. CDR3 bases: TGTGCCAGCAGCTTAGGCCGGGACAGAAAAGAGACCCAGTACTTC.